This T cell receptor (beta chain) was observed in a study of blood T cell repertoires in COVID-19. Study in general: Samples taken during acute and convalescent COVID-19 were collected in the United States, Italy and Spain.

This clone is a singleton in its sample. Per the study methods: For nucleated cells, counts were estimated from reference gene primer amplification. Libraries were prepared by immunoSEQ multiplex PCR; TCRdb keeps only in-frame clonotypes and omits some of them. V and J calls and clone size are as listed in that table; D and trimming were resolved from the DNA. This table has under 150,000 clones, approximately 71% appearing once. The CDR3 has 15 amino acids. The ends were cut back, 1 base at V and 9 bases at J, with 16 bases in the middle. Germline V gene data show CDR1 as MNHNS and CDR2 as SASEGT. The sample was peripheral blood. V usage is TRBV6-1 and J usage is TRBJ2-1; a weak D match, TRBD2 (5 bases). This clonotype was obtained from a woman aged 70 to 79 with acute or convalescent COVID-19. CDR3 sequence: CASSEVGGSGFEQFF. The CDR3 DNA reads TGTGCCAGCAGTGAAGTGGGTGGCTCGGGGTTTGAGCAGTTCTTC.